This T cell receptor beta chain was recovered during a study of blood T cell repertoires in COVID-19. Study context: The origin of the acute and convalescent COVID-19 samples was the United States, Italy and Spain. Sources were T cells, B-cell-depleted T cells, or PBMCs; the material itself was cDNA or gDNA.

In the authors' methods: Reference gene primer amplification in the assay estimated nucleated cell counts. Data came from immunoSEQ multiplex PCR; TCRdb stores just in-frame clones and leaves some out. That table furnishes V, J and clone size, whereas the DNA furnished D and trimming. This table holds some 120,000 clones, roughly four fifths found once. The TCR comes from a woman between 50 and 59 years old with acute or convalescent COVID-19. The sample comprised peripheral blood.

This CDR3 is CASSSSGTNLYEQYF. The CDR3 bases are TGTGCCAGCAGTTCTTCCGGGACAAACCTCTACGAGCAGTACTTC. The chain uses TRBV6-5 and TRBJ2-7; D is perhaps TRBD1 (6 bases). From germline, CDR1 is MNHEY and CDR2 SVGAGI. Trimming took off 4 bases at V and 3 bases at J, with 16 bases between the two ends. This CDR3 spans 15 amino acids.